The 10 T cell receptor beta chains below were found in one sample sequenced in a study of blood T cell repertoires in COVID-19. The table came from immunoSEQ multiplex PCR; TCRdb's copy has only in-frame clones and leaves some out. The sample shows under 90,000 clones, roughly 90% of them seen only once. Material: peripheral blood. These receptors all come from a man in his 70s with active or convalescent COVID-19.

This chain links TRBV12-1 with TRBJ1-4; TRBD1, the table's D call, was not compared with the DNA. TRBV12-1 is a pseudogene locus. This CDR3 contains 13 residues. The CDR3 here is CASTSPTNEKLFF. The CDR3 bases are TGTGCCAGCACCAGTCCAACTAATGAAAAACTGTTTTTT.

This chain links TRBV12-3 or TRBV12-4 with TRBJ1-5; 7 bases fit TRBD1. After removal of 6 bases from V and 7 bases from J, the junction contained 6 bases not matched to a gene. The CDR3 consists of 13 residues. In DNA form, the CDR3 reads TGTGCCAGCAGGACAGGGCTGGGCCAGCCCCAGCATTTT. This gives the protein CASRTGLGQPQHF.

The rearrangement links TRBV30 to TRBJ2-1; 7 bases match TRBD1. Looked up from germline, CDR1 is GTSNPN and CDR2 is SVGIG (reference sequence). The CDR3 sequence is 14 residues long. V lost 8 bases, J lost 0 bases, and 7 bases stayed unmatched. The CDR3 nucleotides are TGTGCCGGGGTACAGGGGAGCTCCTACAATGAGCAGTTCTTC. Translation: CAGVQGSSYNEQFF. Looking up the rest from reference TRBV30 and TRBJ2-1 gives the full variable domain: SQTIHQWPATLVQPVGSPLSLECTVEGTSNPNLYWYRQAAGRGLQLLFYSVGIGQISSEVPQNLSASRPQDRQFILSSKKLLLSDSGFYLCAGVQGSSYNEQFFGPGTRLTVL.

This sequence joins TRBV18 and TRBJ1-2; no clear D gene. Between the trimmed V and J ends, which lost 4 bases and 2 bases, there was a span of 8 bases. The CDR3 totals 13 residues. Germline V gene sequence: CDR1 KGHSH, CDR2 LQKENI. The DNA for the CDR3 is TGTGCCAGCTCACAGAGCGTGAACTATGGCTACACCTTC. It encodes CASSQSVNYGYTF.

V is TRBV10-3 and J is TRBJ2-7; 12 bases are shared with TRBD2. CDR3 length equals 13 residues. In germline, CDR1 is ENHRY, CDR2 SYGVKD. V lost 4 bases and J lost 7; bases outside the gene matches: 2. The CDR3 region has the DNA TGTGCCATCAGTGTGGGACTAGCGGGTGAGCAGTACTTC. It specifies CAISVGLAGEQYF.

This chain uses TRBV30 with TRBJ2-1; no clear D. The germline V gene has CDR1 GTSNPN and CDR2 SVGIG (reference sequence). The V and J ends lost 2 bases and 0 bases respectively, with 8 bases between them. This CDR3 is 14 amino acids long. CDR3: CAWSRRSSYNEQFF. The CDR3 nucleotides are TGTGCCTGGAGTAGACGGAGCTCCTACAATGAGCAGTTCTTC. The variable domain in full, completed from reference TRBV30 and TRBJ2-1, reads SQTIHQWPATLVQPVGSPLSLECTVEGTSNPNLYWYRQAAGRGLQLLFYSVGIGQISSEVPQNLSASRPQDRQFILSSKKLLLSDSGFYLCAWSRRSSYNEQFFGPGTRLTVL.

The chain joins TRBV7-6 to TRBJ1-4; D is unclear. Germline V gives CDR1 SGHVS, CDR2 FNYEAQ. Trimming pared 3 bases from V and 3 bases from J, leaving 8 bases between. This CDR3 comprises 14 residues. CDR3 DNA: TGTGCCAGCAGCTTCGCCGGGGCTAATGAAAAACTGTTTTTT. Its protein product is CASSFAGANEKLFF. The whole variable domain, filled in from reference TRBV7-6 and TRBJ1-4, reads GAGVSQSPRYKVTKRGQDVALRCDPISGHVSLYWYRQALGQGPEFLTYFNYEAQQDKSGLPNDRFSAERPEGSISTLTIQRTEQRDSAMYRCASSFAGANEKLFFGSGTQLSVL.

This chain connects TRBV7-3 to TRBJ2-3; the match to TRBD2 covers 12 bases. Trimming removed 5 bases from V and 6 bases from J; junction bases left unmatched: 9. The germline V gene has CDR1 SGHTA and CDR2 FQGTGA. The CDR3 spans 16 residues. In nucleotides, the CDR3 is TGTGCCAGCAGCCAAGGACTAGCGGGACTGGGGGATACGCAGTATTTT. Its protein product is CASSQGLAGLGDTQYF.

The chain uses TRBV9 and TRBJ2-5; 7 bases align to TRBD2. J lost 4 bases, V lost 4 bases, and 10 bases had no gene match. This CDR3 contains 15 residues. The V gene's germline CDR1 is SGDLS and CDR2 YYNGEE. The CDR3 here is CASSLGRGIGETQYF. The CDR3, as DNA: TGTGCCAGCAGCTTAGGGAGGGGTATTGGAGAGACCCAGTACTTC.

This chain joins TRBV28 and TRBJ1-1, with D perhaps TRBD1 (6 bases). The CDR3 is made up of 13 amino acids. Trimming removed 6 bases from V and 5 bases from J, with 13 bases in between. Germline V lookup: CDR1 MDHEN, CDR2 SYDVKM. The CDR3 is CASRPQGLTEAFF. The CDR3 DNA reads TGTGCCAGCAGACCACAGGGTTTGACTGAAGCTTTCTTT.